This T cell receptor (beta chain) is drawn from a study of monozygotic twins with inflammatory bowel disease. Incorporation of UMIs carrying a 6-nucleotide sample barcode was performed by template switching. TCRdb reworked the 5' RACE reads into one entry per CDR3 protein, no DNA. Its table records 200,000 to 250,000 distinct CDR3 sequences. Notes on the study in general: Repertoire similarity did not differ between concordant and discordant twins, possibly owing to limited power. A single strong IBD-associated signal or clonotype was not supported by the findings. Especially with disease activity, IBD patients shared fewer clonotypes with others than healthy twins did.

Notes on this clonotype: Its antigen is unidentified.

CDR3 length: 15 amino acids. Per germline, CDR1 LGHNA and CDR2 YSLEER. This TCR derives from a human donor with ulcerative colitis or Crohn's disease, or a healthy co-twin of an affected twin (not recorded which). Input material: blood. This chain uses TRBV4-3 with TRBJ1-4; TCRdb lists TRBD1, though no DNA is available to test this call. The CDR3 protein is CASSQGTATNEKLFF.